A single T cell receptor (beta chain) is shown here with its context. Its antigen is unidentified. Assay used: immunoSEQ multiplex PCR; TCRdb lists only in-frame clones, some missing. The top ten hold 2.8% of the sample, which has 130,000 to 150,000 clones, just over 90% seen once. These data belong to a study of T cell responses to AZD1222 COVID-19 vaccine. Notes on the study in general: The span of vaccine-associated CD4 TCRs extended across spike, with dominance at 160-218 and 743-854.

Germline V CDR1 and CDR2: WNHNN, SYGVQD (reference sequence). The CDR3 sequence is 16 residues long. V was shortened by 0 bases and J by 0 bases, with 9 bases between the two germline ends. V and J are TRBV10-1 and TRBJ2-4; tentatively, D is TRBD2 (5 bases). The clonotype comes from an adult in good health. The sample here was peripheral blood, taken on day 0 of MenACWY control vaccination. Here the CDR3 reads CASSESRTLAKNIQYF. CDR3 in DNA: TGCGCCAGCAGTGAGTCGCGGACTTTAGCCAAAAACATTCAGTACTTC.